These 11 T cell receptor beta chains came from one sample sequenced in a study of blood T cell repertoires in COVID-19. The data were produced by immunoSEQ multiplex PCR, yet TCRdb's version contains in-frame clones alone and is incomplete. The sample records 200,000 or so clones, around 81% being singletons. Sequencing used peripheral blood. The receptors derive from a woman of 80 years or more with COVID-19, enrolled during active disease.

The V and J genes are TRBV2 and TRBJ1-1; the D is unclear. CDR3 length: 13 residues. V lost 4 bases to trimming and J lost 0 bases, with 6 bases between them. Germline V gene sequence: CDR1 SNHLY, CDR2 FYNNEI. CDR3: CASSGRMNTEAFF. The DNA for the CDR3 is TGTGCCAGCAGTGGCAGGATGAACACTGAAGCTTTCTTT.

J is TRBJ2-2 and V is TRBV5-4; 10 bases align to TRBD1. J lost 6 bases, V lost 3 bases, and 5 bases had no gene match. The V gene's germline CDR1 is SGHNT and CDR2 YYREEE (reference sequence). The CDR3 has 15 amino acids. The CDR3 reads CASSWGGQGSGELFF. In DNA form, the CDR3 reads TGTGCCAGCAGCTGGGGGGGACAGGGGTCCGGGGAGCTGTTTTTT.

J is TRBJ1-2 and V is TRBV29-1; a possible D gene is TRBD1 (6 bases). This CDR3 comprises 14 residues. Germline CDR1 SQVTM, CDR2 ANQGSEA. V lost 3 bases to trimming and J lost 0 bases, with 11 bases between them. The CDR3 region has the DNA TGCAGCGTTGAGCTGGACAGCCCTAACTATGGCTACACCTTC. It encodes CSVELDSPNYGYTF.

The V call is TRBV24-1, the J call TRBJ2-5; 7 bases are shared with TRBD2. V lost 7 bases, J lost 5 bases, and 6 bases stayed unmatched. CDR3 length equals 13 residues. Germline lookup yields CDR1 KGHDR and CDR2 SFDVKD. CDR3 in amino acids: CATRRLALETQYF. In nucleotides, the CDR3 is TGTGCCACCAGGAGACTAGCTCTGGAGACCCAGTACTTC.

The J gene is TRBJ2-1, the V gene TRBV4-1; 8 bases fit TRBD2. Per the germline V gene, CDR1 is MGHRA and CDR2 is YSYEKL. CDR3 size: 17 residues. V lost 3 bases and J lost 0; bases outside the gene matches: 7. CDR3 sequence: CASSHPSGTSSYNEQFF. The CDR3 coding sequence is TGCGCCAGCAGCCATCCTTCCGGGACTAGCTCCTACAATGAGCAGTTCTTC.

The V call is TRBV29-1, the J call TRBJ2-3, with 8 nucleotides matching TRBD2. The CDR3 has 15 residues. Trimming at V came to 6 bases and at J to 2 bases, leaving 10 bases not matched to a gene. Germline V CDR1 and CDR2: SQVTM, ANQGSEA. CDR3 loop: CSVEIAGYATDTQYF. DNA for the CDR3: TGCAGCGTGGAAATAGCGGGGTACGCCACAGATACGCAGTATTTT.

V and J are TRBV3-1 (or the pseudogene TRBV3-2) and TRBJ1-1; weak D call: TRBD1 (6 bases). CDR1 LGHDT and CDR2 YNNKEL come from the germline V gene (reference sequence). The CDR3 is 13 amino acids. The V and J ends lost 4 bases and 5 bases respectively, with 11 bases between them. The CDR3 DNA is TGTGCCAGCAGCCTAACAGGGTCGACTGAAGCTTTCTTT. This codes for CASSLTGSTEAFF.

The chain recombines TRBV15 with TRBJ1-3; D is unclear. The CDR3 consists of 16 residues. Trimming left V 1 base short and J 2 bases short, with 12 bases between. CDR1 and CDR2 (germline): LNHNV, YYDKDF (reference sequence). The CDR3 loop reads CATSRVTTGTGNTIYF. Written as DNA, the CDR3 is TGTGCCACCAGCAGAGTCACAACGGGGACTGGAAACACCATATATTTT.

The chain employs TRBV9 and TRBJ1-2; D possibly corresponds to TRBD1 (5 bases). CDR3 length: 16 residues. The germline CDR1 and CDR2 sequences are SGDLS and YYNGEE. Deletions cut 0 bases from V and 5 bases from J, with 17 bases between. The CDR3 is CASSVGPRGTGYGYTF. The CDR3 nucleotides are TGTGCCAGCAGCGTAGGTCCCCGGGGGACGGGGTATGGCTACACCTTC.

The rearrangement links TRBV6-6 to TRBJ1-2, with 8 bases fitting TRBD1. CDR1 and CDR2 (germline): MNHNY, SVGAGI (reference sequence). V shed 5 bases and J 4 bases; nucleotides not matched to a gene: 6. The CDR3 has 14 residues. CDR3 loop: CASSTPGTGYGYTF. In nucleotides, the CDR3 is TGTGCCAGCAGTACTCCCGGGACAGGCTATGGCTACACCTTC.

This clone has only one observation. The chain combines TRBV19 with TRBJ2-1; D may be TRBD2 (5 bases). The CDR3 has 13 residues. The V gene's germline CDR1 is LNHDA and CDR2 SQIVND (reference sequence). Trimming removed 7 bases from V and 4 bases from J, with 11 bases in between. CDR3 DNA: TGTGCCAGTAAACCGGGAATATACAATGAGCAGTTCTTC. Its protein product is CASKPGIYNEQFF.